A selection of T cell receptor beta chains follows, all from one sample in a study of beta chain features in type 1 diabetes. Sequencing was performed with immunoSEQ multiplex PCR; in TCRdb, only in-frame clones are kept and a portion is missing. The repertoire holds some 330,000 clones, roughly 11% seen once, with about 0.015% in the top ten. Sequencing was done on a sample of naive CD4+ T cells from blood. These receptors all come from a woman in her twenties or thirties in good health. Each CDR3 is given with its conserved first and last residue. The D gene is left open where the match is weak. Expanded clones are given a class, and other clones once, few, many or no size at all.

size	V	D	J	CDR3	DNA
few	TRBV6-5	-	TRBJ2-7	CASRPGQSSSYEQYF	TGTGCCAGCAGACCCGGACAGTCTAGCTCCTACGAGCAGTACTTC
few	TRBV19	-	TRBJ1-2	CASSGDGYTF	TGTGCCAGTAGCGGAGATGGCTACACCTTC
-	TRBV10-3	TRBD2	TRBJ2-7	CAIRGLDYEQYF	TGTGCCATCAGGGGACTAGACTACGAGCAGTACTTC
few	TRBV5-1	TRBD1	TRBJ2-1	CASSLNRGNEQFF	TGCGCCAGCAGCTTGAACAGGGGCAATGAGCAGTTCTTC
few	TRBV7-9	TRBD2	TRBJ2-1	CASSAELVAGYNEQFF	TGTGCCAGCAGCGCAGAACTAGTAGCGGGATACAATGAGCAGTTCTTC
-	TRBV18	TRBD2	TRBJ2-1	CASSRLAGAYNEQFF	TGTGCCAGCTCACGACTAGCGGGAGCCTACAATGAGCAGTTCTTC
few	TRBV29-1	-	TRBJ2-1	CSVPRYNEQFF	TGCAGCGTTCCCAGGTACAATGAGCAGTTCTTC
few	TRBV28	TRBD2	TRBJ2-7	CASRLPGLTNEQYF	TGTGCCAGCAGATTGCCGGGACTAACGAACGAGCAGTACTTC
-	TRBV27	-	TRBJ2-7	CASSHSSYEQYF	TGTGCCAGCAGCCATAGCTCCTACGAGCAGTACTTC
-	TRBV28	-	TRBJ2-1	CASSPNLLGGQFF	TGTGCCAGCAGCCCAAATCTCCTCGGGGGGCAGTTCTTC
-	TRBV15	TRBD2	TRBJ2-1	CATSRPSGLAGANEQFF	TGTGCCACCAGCAGACCTTCCGGACTAGCGGGAGCTAATGAGCAGTTCTTC
few	TRBV18	-	TRBJ1-1	CASSPPGSGSWTEAFF	TGTGCCAGCTCACCACCAGGATCGGGAAGTTGGACTGAAGCTTTCTTT
-	TRBV6-1	TRBD1	TRBJ2-5	CASSDGQGEETQYF	TGTGCCAGCAGCGATGGACAGGGTGAAGAGACCCAGTACTTC
few	TRBV7-3	TRBD2	TRBJ2-2	CASSSGTGGPLAGELFF	TGTGCCAGCAGCTCGGGGACGGGAGGACCCCTCGCCGGGGAGCTGTTTTTT
few	TRBV5-6	TRBD1	TRBJ2-3	CASSYRQGSDTQYF	TGTGCCAGCAGTTATCGACAGGGCTCAGATACGCAGTATTTT
few	TRBV30	TRBD1	TRBJ1-4	CAWSVRQGAPNEKLFF	TGTGCCTGGAGTGTACGTCAGGGGGCACCTAATGAAAAACTGTTTTTT
few	TRBV19	TRBD2	TRBJ2-7	CASSIQGLAEYEQYF	TGTGCCAGTAGTATCCAGGGACTAGCGGAGTACGAGCAGTACTTC
once	TRBV30	-	TRBJ2-3	CAWRLGLTDTQYF	TGTGCCTGGAGGTTAGGACTCACAGATACGCAGTATTTT
-	TRBV9	TRBD1	TRBJ1-4	CASSAGTGDEKLFF	TGTGCCAGCAGTGCGGGGACAGGGGATGAAAAACTGTTTTTT
few	TRBV7-9	TRBD2	TRBJ2-3	CASSPRVLREGTDTQYF	TGTGCCAGCAGCCCCCGCGTCCTGCGGGAGGGGACAGATACGCAGTATTTT
-	TRBV30	TRBD1	TRBJ1-2	CAWIPGGAGGYTF	TGTGCCTGGATCCCAGGGGGCGCGGGGGGCTACACCTTC
-	TRBV7-9	-	TRBJ2-3	CASSLGTSSLTDTQYF	TGTGCCAGCAGCTTAGGCACTAGCTCTCTCACAGATACGCAGTATTTT
-	TRBV7-9	-	TRBJ1-1	CASSLSGGPWTEAFF	TGTGCCAGCAGCTTATCCGGGGGGCCCTGGACTGAAGCTTTCTTT
few	TRBV5-5	-	TRBJ2-7	CASTPDSERYEQYF	TGTGCCAGCACCCCAGACTCGGAGCGCTACGAGCAGTACTTC
-	TRBV6-5	TRBD1	TRBJ1-2	CASSYSGTGNNYGYTF	TGTGCCAGCAGTTACTCCGGGACAGGAAATAACTATGGCTACACCTTC
-	TRBV11-1	TRBD1	TRBJ2-3	CASSSWTGDLQRDLGTQYF	TGTGCCAGCAGCTCGTGGACAGGGGATCTCCAACGAGATTTGGGTACGCAGTATTTT
-	TRBV19	TRBD1	TRBJ1-5	CASTMTGRQPQHF	TGTGCCAGTACCATGACAGGGCGGCAGCCCCAGCATTTT
few	TRBV27	-	TRBJ2-7	CASSQSTLGYEQYF	TGTGCCAGCAGCCAATCTACCCTCGGTTACGAGCAGTACTTC
-	TRBV9	-	TRBJ2-5	CASSVDHRQETQYF	TGTGCCAGCAGCGTAGATCACAGACAAGAGACCCAGTACTTC
few	TRBV7-3	-	TRBJ1-5	CASSLGGGQPQHF	TGTGCCAGCAGCTTAGGGGGAGGGCAGCCCCAGCATTTT
-	TRBV6-6	-	TRBJ2-6	CASSTGFPGANVLTF	TGTGCCAGCAGTACAGGGTTTCCTGGGGCCAACGTCCTGACTTTC
few	TRBV2	-	TRBJ1-2	CASSGQSYGYTF	TGTGCCAGCAGTGGGCAGTCCTATGGCTACACCTTC
-	TRBV27	-	TRBJ2-5	CASSFVTSIETQYF	TGTGCCAGCAGTTTCGTTACTAGCATAGAGACCCAGTACTTC
few	TRBV6-5	-	TRBJ2-7	CASSRGRTSYEQYF	TGTGCCAGCAGTCGGGGTCGGACTTCCTACGAGCAGTACTTC
-	TRBV7-9	-	TRBJ2-1	CASSQRAGYNEQFF	TGTGCCAGCAGCCAGCGGGCGGGTTACAATGAGCAGTTCTTC
-	TRBV11-2	-	TRBJ1-3	CASSFTRNTIYF	TGTGCCAGCAGCTTTACTCGAAACACCATATATTTT
few	TRBV29-1	TRBD1	TRBJ1-2	CSVGKTGQPFNYGYTF	TGCAGCGTTGGGAAAACGGGACAGCCTTTTAACTATGGCTACACCTTC
few	TRBV2	-	TRBJ1-2	CASRIHSNYGYTF	TGTGCCAGCAGGATTCACAGTAACTATGGCTACACCTTC
-	TRBV7-8	TRBD2	TRBJ2-3	CASIAHRLAGGRDTQYF	TGTGCCAGCATCGCCCACAGACTAGCGGGAGGAAGAGATACGCAGTATTTT
few	TRBV30	TRBD2	TRBJ2-7	CAWSGPSGRGNPYEQYF	TGTGCCTGGAGTGGTCCTAGCGGGAGGGGTAACCCCTACGAGCAGTACTTC
-	TRBV7-9	TRBD2	TRBJ2-7	CASSLERSYGTSGSYEQYF	TGTGCCAGCAGCTTAGAGAGGTCCTACGGGACTAGCGGGAGTTACGAGCAGTACTTC
-	TRBV18	-	TRBJ1-1	CASSPPRGMGNTEAFF	TGTGCCAGCTCACCCCCCAGGGGTATGGGGAACACTGAAGCTTTCTTT
few	TRBV5-1	TRBD2	TRBJ2-3	CASSFAGRALDTQYF	TGCGCCAGCAGCTTTGCCGGGAGGGCGTTAGATACGCAGTATTTT
-	TRBV30	TRBD1	TRBJ2-7	CAWRDGTGSYEQYF	TGTGCCTGGAGAGACGGGACAGGGTCCTACGAGCAGTACTTC
few	TRBV7-2	-	TRBJ1-1	CASSYTQNTEAFF	TGTGCCAGCAGTTACACCCAGAACACTGAAGCTTTCTTT
-	TRBV28	-	TRBJ1-2	CASTTLGAGSSGYTF	TGTGCCAGCACTACCCTTGGCGCAGGGTCGAGTGGCTACACCTTC
few	TRBV15	TRBD2	TRBJ2-7	CATSRVLTGLAGVYEQYF	TGTGCCACCAGCAGAGTGCTGACCGGACTAGCGGGAGTCTACGAGCAGTACTTC
-	TRBV18	TRBD2	TRBJ2-1	CASSPPGLAGGGSYNEQFF	TGTGCCAGCTCACCACCGGGACTAGCGGGAGGTGGATCCTACAATGAGCAGTTCTTC
-	TRBV7-6	-	TRBJ1-2	CASNPGGFRPNYGYTF	TGTGCCAGCAACCCTGGGGGGTTTCGCCCAAACTATGGCTACACCTTC
few	TRBV7-9	TRBD1	TRBJ2-5	CASSFLGTGNRETQYF	TGTGCCAGCAGCTTTCTCGGGACAGGGAATAGGGAGACCCAGTACTTC
few	TRBV2	TRBD1	TRBJ1-2	CASRVQTGSYGYTF	TGTGCCAGCAGGGTCCAGACAGGGTCCTATGGCTACACCTTC
few	TRBV9	-	TRBJ2-1	CASSVASLVLSTEQFF	TGTGCCAGCAGCGTAGCGAGTCTAGTTCTGTCCACCGAGCAGTTCTTC
-	TRBV5-1	-	TRBJ2-2	CASSFGQGSTGELFF	TGCGCCAGCAGCTTCGGCCAGGGGAGCACCGGGGAGCTGTTTTTT
-	TRBV27	-	TRBJ1-2	CASSSGQYYGYTF	TGTGCCAGCAGTTCTGGACAGTACTATGGCTACACCTTC
-	TRBV7-2	TRBD1	TRBJ1-5	CASSTSGTGGNQPQHF	TGTGCCAGCAGCACCTCCGGGACAGGGGGCAATCAGCCCCAGCATTTT
-	TRBV14	-	TRBJ2-1	CASSPRDRRASYNEQFF	TGTGCCAGCAGCCCTAGAGACAGGCGCGCTTCCTACAATGAGCAGTTCTTC